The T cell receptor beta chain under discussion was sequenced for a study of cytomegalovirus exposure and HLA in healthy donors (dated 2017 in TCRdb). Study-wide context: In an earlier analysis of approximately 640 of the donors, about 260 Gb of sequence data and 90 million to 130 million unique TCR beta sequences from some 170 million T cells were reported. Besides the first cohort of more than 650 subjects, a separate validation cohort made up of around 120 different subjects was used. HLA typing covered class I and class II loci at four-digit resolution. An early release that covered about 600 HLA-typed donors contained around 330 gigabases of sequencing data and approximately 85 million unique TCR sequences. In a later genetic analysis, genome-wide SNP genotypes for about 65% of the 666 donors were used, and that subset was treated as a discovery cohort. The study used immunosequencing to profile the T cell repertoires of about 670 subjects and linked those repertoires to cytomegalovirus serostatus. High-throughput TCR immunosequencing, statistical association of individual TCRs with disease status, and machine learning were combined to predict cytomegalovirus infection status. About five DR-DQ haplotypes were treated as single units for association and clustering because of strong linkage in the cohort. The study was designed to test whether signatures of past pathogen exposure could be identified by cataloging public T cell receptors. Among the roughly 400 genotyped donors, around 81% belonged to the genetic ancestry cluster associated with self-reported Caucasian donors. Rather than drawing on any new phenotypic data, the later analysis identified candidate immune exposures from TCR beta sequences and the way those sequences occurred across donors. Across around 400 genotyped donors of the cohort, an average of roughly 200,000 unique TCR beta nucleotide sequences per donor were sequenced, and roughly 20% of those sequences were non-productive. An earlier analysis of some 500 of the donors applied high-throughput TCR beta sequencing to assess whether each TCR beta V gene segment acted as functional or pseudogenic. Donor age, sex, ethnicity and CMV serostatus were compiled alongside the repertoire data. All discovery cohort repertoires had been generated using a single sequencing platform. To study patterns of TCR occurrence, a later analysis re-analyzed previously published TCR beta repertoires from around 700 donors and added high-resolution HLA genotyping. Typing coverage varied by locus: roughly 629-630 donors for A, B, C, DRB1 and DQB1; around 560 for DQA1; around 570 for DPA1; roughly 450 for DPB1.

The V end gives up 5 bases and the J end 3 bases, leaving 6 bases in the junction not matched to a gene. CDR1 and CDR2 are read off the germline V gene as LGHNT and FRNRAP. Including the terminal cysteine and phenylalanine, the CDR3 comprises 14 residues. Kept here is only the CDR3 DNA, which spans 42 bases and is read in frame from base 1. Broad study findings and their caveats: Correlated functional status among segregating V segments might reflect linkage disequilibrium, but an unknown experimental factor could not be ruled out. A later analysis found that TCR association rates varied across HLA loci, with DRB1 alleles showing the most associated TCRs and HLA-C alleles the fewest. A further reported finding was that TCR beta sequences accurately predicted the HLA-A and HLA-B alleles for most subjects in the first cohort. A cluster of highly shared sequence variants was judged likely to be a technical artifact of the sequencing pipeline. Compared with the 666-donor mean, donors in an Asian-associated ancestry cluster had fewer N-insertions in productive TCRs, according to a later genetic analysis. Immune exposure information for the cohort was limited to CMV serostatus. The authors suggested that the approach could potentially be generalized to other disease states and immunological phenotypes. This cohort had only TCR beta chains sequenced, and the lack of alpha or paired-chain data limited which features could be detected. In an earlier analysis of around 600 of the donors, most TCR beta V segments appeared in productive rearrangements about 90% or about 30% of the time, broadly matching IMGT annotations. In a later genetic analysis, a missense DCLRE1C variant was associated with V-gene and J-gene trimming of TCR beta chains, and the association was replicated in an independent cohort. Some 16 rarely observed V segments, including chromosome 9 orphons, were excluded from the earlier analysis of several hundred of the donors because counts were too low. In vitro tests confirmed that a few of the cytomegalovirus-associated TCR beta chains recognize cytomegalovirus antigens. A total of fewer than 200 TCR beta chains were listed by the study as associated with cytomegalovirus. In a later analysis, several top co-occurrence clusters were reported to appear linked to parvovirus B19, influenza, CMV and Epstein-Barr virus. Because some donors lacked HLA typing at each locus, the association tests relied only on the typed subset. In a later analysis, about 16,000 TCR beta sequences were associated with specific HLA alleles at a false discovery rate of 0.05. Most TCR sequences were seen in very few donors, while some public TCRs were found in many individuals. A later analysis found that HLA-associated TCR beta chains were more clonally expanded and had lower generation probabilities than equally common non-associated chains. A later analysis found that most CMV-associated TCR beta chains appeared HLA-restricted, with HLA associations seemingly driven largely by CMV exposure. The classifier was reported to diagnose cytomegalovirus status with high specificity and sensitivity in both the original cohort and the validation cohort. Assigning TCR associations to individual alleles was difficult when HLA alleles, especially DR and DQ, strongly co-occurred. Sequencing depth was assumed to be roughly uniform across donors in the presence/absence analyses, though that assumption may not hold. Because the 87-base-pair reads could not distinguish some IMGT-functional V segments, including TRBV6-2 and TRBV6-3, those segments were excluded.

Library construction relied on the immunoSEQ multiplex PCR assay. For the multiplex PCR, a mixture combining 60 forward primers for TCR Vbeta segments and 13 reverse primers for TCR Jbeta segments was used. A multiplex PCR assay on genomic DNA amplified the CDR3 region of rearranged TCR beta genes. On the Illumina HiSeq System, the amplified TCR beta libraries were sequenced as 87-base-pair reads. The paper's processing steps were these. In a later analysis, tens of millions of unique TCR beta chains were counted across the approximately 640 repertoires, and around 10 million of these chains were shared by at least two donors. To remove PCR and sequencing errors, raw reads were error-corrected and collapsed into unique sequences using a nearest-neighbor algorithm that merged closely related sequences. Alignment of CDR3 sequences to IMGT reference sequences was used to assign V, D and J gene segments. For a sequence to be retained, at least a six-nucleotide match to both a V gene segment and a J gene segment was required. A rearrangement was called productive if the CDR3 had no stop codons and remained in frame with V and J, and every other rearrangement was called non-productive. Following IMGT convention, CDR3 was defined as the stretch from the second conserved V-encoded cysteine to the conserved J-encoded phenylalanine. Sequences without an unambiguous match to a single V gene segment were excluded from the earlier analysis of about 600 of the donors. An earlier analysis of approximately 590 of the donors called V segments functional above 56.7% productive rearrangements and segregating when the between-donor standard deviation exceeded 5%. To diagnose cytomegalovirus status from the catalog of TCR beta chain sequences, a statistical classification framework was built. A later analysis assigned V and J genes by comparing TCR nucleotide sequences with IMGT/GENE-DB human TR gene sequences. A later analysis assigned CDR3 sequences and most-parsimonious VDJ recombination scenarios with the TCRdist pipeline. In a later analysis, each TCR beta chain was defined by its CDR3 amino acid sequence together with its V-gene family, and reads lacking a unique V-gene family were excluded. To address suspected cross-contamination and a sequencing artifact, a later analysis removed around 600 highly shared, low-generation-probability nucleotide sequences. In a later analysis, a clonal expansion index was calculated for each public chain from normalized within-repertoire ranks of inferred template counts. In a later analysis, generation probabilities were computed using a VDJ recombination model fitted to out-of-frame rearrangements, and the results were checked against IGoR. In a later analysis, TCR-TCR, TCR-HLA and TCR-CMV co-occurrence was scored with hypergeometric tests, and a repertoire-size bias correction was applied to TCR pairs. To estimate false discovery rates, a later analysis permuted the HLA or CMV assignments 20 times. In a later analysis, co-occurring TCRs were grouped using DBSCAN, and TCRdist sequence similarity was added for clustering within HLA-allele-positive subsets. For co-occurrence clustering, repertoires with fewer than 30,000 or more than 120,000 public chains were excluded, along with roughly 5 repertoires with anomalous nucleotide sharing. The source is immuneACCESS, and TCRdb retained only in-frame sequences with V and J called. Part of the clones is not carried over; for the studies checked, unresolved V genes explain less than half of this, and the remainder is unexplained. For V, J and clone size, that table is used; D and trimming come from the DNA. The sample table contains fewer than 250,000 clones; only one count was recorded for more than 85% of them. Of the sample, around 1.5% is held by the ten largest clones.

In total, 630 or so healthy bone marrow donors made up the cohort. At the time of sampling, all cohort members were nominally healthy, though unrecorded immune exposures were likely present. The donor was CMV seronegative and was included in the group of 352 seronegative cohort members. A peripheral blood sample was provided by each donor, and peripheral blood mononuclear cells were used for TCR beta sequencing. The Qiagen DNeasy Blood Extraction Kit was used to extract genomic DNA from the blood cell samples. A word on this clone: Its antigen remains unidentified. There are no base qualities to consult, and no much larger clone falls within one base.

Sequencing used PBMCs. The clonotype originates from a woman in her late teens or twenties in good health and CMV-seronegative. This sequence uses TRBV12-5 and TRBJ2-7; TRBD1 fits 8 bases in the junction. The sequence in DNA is TGTGCTAGTGGTGATCCGGGACAGGTCTACGAGCAGTACTTC. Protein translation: CASGDPGQVYEQYF.